Below are 21 T cell receptor beta chains sequenced from a single sample in a study of OX40 agonist ivuxolimab in advanced cancers. Sequencing was performed with immunoSEQ multiplex PCR; in TCRdb, only in-frame clones are kept and a portion is missing. Seen here are around 21,000 clones, 70% to 85% observed once, and the top ten hold roughly 29%. The source material was CD4+ or CD8+ T cells sorted from blood, sampled in a trial of the OX40 agonist ivuxolimab. Source of these receptors: an adult with an advanced solid tumor such as melanoma, head and neck, liver or kidney cancer.

The genes are TRBV7-9 and TRBJ2-3; D not resolved. This CDR3 spans 14 amino acids. The V and J ends lost 5 bases and 1 base respectively, with 10 bases between them. Germline V gives CDR1 SEHNR, CDR2 FQNEAQ (reference sequence). The CDR3 spells CASSASGGTDTQYF. CDR3 sequence (DNA): TGTGCCAGCAGCGCCTCGGGCGGCACAGATACGCAGTATTTT.

The chain links TRBV30 to TRBJ1-5; the D is unclear. V lost 5 bases to trimming and J lost 2 bases, with 7 bases between them. The CDR3 is 12 residues long. Germline V gene sequence: CDR1 GTSNPN, CDR2 SVGIG (reference sequence). The CDR3 reads CAWGMGNQPQHF. Here the CDR3 DNA reads TGTGCCTGGGGAATGGGCAATCAGCCCCAGCATTTT.

The chain uses TRBV5-4 and TRBJ1-1; TRBD1 might be the D (5 bases). V was pared by 0 bases and J by 4 bases, with 28 bases between. The CDR3 is 20 residues long. The germline CDR1 and CDR2 sequences are SGHNT and YYREEE (reference sequence). The CDR3 nucleotides are TGTGCCAGCAGCTTGGGGGCCTTAACAAGACGGGGGAGGTTTGGCACTGAAGCTTTCTTT. Amino acids: CASSLGALTRRGRFGTEAFF.

DNA of the CDR3: TGTGCCAGCAGTTTGTCTCAGGTGAACACTGAAGCTTTCTTT. This sequence encodes CASSLSQVNTEAFF. V usage is TRBV27 and J usage is TRBJ1-1; D is unresolved. CDR1 and CDR2 from the germline V gene are MNHEY and SMNVEV (reference sequence). The CDR3 totals 14 residues. Trimming shortened V by 3 bases and J by 0 bases, and 8 bases separated the two germline ends.

This clone is medium-sized (0.01 to 0.1%) in the sample. J is TRBJ2-1 and V is TRBV25-1; 7 nucleotides align to TRBD1. This CDR3 spans 17 amino acids. The trim removed 3 bases at V and 5 bases at J, leaving 13 bases unmatched. Germline CDR1 MGHDK, CDR2 SYGVNS. The CDR3 DNA sequence: TGTGCCAGCAGTGATGAGACTCGGGAACAGGGGCACAATGAGCAGTTCTTC. Its protein product is CASSDETREQGHNEQFF.

V is TRBV30 and J is TRBJ2-3; D uncertain. Germline V lookup: CDR1 GTSNPN, CDR2 SVGIG (reference sequence). The germline V and J ends were trimmed by 2 bases and 3 bases, with 12 bases remaining between them. The CDR3 loop spans 14 amino acids. The CDR3 DNA sequence: TGTGCCTGGAGTTTGACGCTAGTAACAGATACGCAGTATTTT. Encoded protein: CAWSLTLVTDTQYF.

This chain connects TRBV9 to TRBJ1-2; 9 bases are shared with TRBD1. The CDR3 covers 14 residues. CDR1 is SGDLS and CDR2 is YYNGEE in the germline V gene. V lost 3 bases to trimming and J lost 2 bases; unmatched junction nucleotides: 2. CDR3 residues: CASSATGGNYGYTF. The CDR3 DNA follows: TGTGCCAGCAGCGCGACAGGGGGAAACTATGGCTACACCTTC.

This sequence joins TRBV11-3 and TRBJ2-4, with D perhaps given as TRBD1 or TRBD2 (5 bases each). Germline V gives CDR1 SGHNT, CDR2 YENEEA. This CDR3 has 14 residues. Trimming cost V 3 bases and J 6 bases, with 12 bases left between them. The CDR3 loop reads CASSLRVGRNIQYF. CDR3 in DNA: TGTGCCAGCAGCTTGAGGGTGGGGCGAAACATTCAGTACTTC. Filled out from reference TRBV11-3 and TRBJ2-4, the complete variable domain reads EAGVVQSPRYKIIEKKQPVAFWCNPISGHNTLYWYLQNLGQGPELLIRYENEEAVDDSQLPKDRFSAERLKGVDSTLKIQPAELGDSAVYLCASSLRVGRNIQYFGAGTRLSVL.

This chain uses TRBV19 with TRBJ1-5, with 7 bases aligning to TRBD1. Germline V lookup: CDR1 LNHDA, CDR2 SQIVND (reference sequence). V was clipped by 6 bases and J by 0 bases; unmatched bases: 5. The CDR3 runs 15 residues. The CDR3 reads CASREQGNSNQPQHF. DNA for the CDR3: TGTGCCAGTAGGGAACAGGGGAATAGCAATCAGCCCCAGCATTTT. The whole variable domain, filled in from reference TRBV19 and TRBJ1-5, reads DGGITQSPKYLFRKEGQNVTLSCEQNLNHDAMYWYRQDPGQGLRLIYYSQIVNDFQKGDIAEGYSVSREKKESFPLTVTSAQKNPTAFYLCASREQGNSNQPQHFGDGTRLSIL.

The chain is built from TRBV4-1 and TRBJ2-5, with a weak D call TRBD1 (6 bases). V was trimmed by 4 bases and J by 5 bases, leaving 20 bases between them. The CDR3 contains 16 residues. Per the germline V gene, CDR1 is MGHRA and CDR2 is YSYEKL. CDR3 amino acids: CASSPSPQQGLETQYF. The CDR3 coding sequence is TGCGCCAGCAGCCCAAGTCCCCAGCAGGGGTTGGAGACCCAGTACTTC.

This clone has a handful of counts. The chain recombines TRBV7-8 with TRBJ2-5, with TRBD2 matching 14 bases. CDR1 SGHVS and CDR2 FQNEAQ come from the germline V gene. Trimming removed 0 bases from V and 2 bases from J; junction bases left unmatched: 8. The CDR3 totals 19 residues. The CDR3: CASSLAPGLAGVSQETQYF. DNA of the CDR3: TGTGCCAGCAGCTTAGCGCCGGGACTAGCGGGAGTGAGTCAAGAGACCCAGTACTTC.

The V and J genes are TRBV2 and TRBJ1-6; D gene uncertain. Germline CDR1 is SNHLY and CDR2 is FYNNEI. The CDR3 contains 16 residues. V gave up 0 bases and J gave up 7 bases, with 13 bases separating them. CDR3 region: CASSEARAGWNSPLHF. CDR3 nucleotide sequence: TGTGCCAGCAGTGAAGCTCGGGCGGGGTGGAATTCACCCCTCCACTTT.

The chain recombines TRBV7-9 with TRBJ1-1; TRBD1 aligns across 9 bases. This CDR3 region has 15 residues. V dropped 5 bases and J dropped 1; count of bases not matched to a gene: 5. The germline gives CDR1 SEHNR, CDR2 FQNEAQ (reference sequence). The CDR3 here is CASSRPDRGNTEAFF. The CDR3 DNA reads as TGTGCCAGCAGCAGGCCGGACAGGGGGAACACTGAAGCTTTCTTT.

The chain employs TRBV10-3 and TRBJ2-5, with D possibly called TRBD1 or TRBD2 (5 bases each). The germline gives CDR1 ENHRY, CDR2 SYGVKD. The CDR3 covers 15 residues. V was shortened by 0 bases and J by 1 base, with 9 bases between the two germline ends. The CDR3 protein is CAISESVGTQETQYF. The CDR3 nucleotides are TGTGCCATCAGTGAGTCAGTGGGGACCCAAGAGACCCAGTACTTC.

The chain uses TRBV28 and TRBJ2-3; D unclear. The CDR3 has 11 residues. V lost 6 bases to trimming and J lost 5 bases, with 6 bases between them. Germline V gives CDR1 MDHEN, CDR2 SYDVKM. The CDR3 DNA sequence: TGTGCCAGCAGGAACCAAGATACGCAGTATTTT. Its protein is CASRNQDTQYF.

The rearrangement links TRBV6-5 to TRBJ2-7; D is ambiguous. The CDR3 has 14 amino acids. V lost 2 bases and J 4 bases, leaving 12 bases between the germline ends. In germline, CDR1 is MNHEY, CDR2 SVGAGI. CDR3 loop: CASSYTQTFYEQYF. In DNA, the CDR3 is TGTGCCAGCAGTTACACTCAGACTTTTTACGAGCAGTACTTC.

The chain links TRBV28 to TRBJ2-1; 9 positions match TRBD1. The V gene end was trimmed by 5 bases and the J gene end by 6 bases; junction bases not matched to a gene: 8. This CDR3 contains 15 residues. CDR1 MDHEN and CDR2 SYDVKM come from the germline V gene. CDR3 protein: CASSTFRDRVNEQFF. The CDR3 coding sequence is TGTGCCAGCAGTACCTTCCGGGACAGGGTCAATGAGCAGTTCTTC.

The chain recombines TRBV5-1 with TRBJ2-2; tentatively, D is TRBD1 (6 bases). CDR1 and CDR2 from the germline V gene are SGHRS and YFSETQ. The CDR3 length is 15 residues. V shed 5 bases and J shed 6 bases, with 17 bases lying between them. Here the CDR3 reads CASSALRGTPGELFF. The CDR3 DNA reads TGCGCCAGCAGTGCCTTGAGGGGGACGCCCGGGGAGCTGTTTTTT. The complete variable domain, with remaining parts taken from reference TRBV5-1 and TRBJ2-2, reads KAGVTQTPRYLIKTRGQQVTLSCSPISGHRSVSWYQQTPGQGLQFLFEYFSETQRNKGNFPGRFSGRQFSNSRSEMNVSTLELGDSALYLCASSALRGTPGELFFGEGSRLTVL.

This chain connects TRBV7-6 to TRBJ2-1; no definite D call. Germline loops: CDR1 SGHVS, CDR2 FNYEAQ. The V end lost 6 bases, the J end lost 9 bases, and 12 bases lay between the germline ends. CDR3 size: 12 residues. CDR3 nucleotide sequence: TGTGCCAGCAGATCTAACAAGGGTGAGCAGTTCTTC. Its translation is CASRSNKGEQFF.

The J gene is TRBJ2-5, the V gene TRBV6-6, with a weak D call TRBD2 (5 bases). Germline CDR1 is MNHNY and CDR2 is SVGAGI (reference sequence). V was pared by 6 bases and J by 1 base, with 15 bases between. The CDR3 covers 15 residues. This CDR3 reads CASRKWAGPQETQYF. The CDR3, as DNA: TGTGCCAGCAGAAAATGGGCGGGCCCCCAAGAGACCCAGTACTTC.

V usage is TRBV27 and J usage is TRBJ1-6; TRBD1 might be the D (5 bases). The CDR3 loop spans 13 amino acids. V lost 7 bases and J 10 bases, leaving 14 bases between the germline ends. Germline loops: CDR1 MNHEY, CDR2 SMNVEV (reference sequence). The CDR3 DNA sequence: TGTGCCAGCACTGACAGTCTCGGGTCACCCCTCCACTTT. Its protein is CASTDSLGSPLHF.